The 21 T cell receptor beta chains given below trace back to one sample, sequenced in a study of shared clonotypes between healthy human individuals. This table comes from immunoSEQ multiplex PCR, and its TCRdb copy is limited to in-frame clones, with some not included. The data contain some 2,500,000 clones, roughly 93% of them singletons. What was sequenced was naive CD4+ T cells from PBMCs. Subset noted: CD45RA+ positively selected. Receptors originate from a man between 18 and 35 years old in good health. Some clones in this sample may be carry-over from other donors' samples.

With regard to this clone: Other nucleotide sequences in the sample specify the same CDR3. This sequence joins TRBV30 and TRBJ2-7, with D possibly TRBD1 on 6 matching bases. The CDR3 extends over 12 amino acids. The ends were cut back, 1 base at V and 4 bases at J, with 8 bases in the middle. Germline lookup yields CDR1 GTSNPN and CDR2 SVGIG (reference sequence). The CDR3 reads CAWSGQGYEQYF. The CDR3 DNA is TGTGCCTGGAGTGGGCAGGGGTACGAGCAGTACTTC. The full variable domain, its missing parts supplied by reference TRBV30 and TRBJ2-7, is SQTIHQWPATLVQPVGSPLSLECTVEGTSNPNLYWYRQAAGRGLQLLFYSVGIGQISSEVPQNLSASRPQDRQFILSSKKLLLSDSGFYLCAWSGQGYEQYFGPGTRLTVT.

The rearrangement joins TRBV7-3 to TRBJ2-4; the D gene is possibly TRBD1 (5 bases). Between the trimmed V and J ends, which lost 5 bases and 0 bases, there was a span of 14 bases. The CDR3 contains 16 residues. The germline V gene has CDR1 SGHTA and CDR2 FQGTGA. This CDR3 reads CASSIDSNLAKNIQYF. For the CDR3, the DNA is TGTGCCAGCAGCATTGACAGCAATTTAGCCAAAAACATTCAGTACTTC.

The chain uses TRBV6-4 and TRBJ1-1; a possible D gene is TRBD1 (5 bases). The germline CDR1 and CDR2 sequences are MRHNA and SNTAGT. This CDR3 is built from 14 residues. V lost 2 bases and J lost 5, with 12 bases in between. The CDR3 reads CASSDARAETEAFF. CDR3 nucleotide sequence: TGTGCCAGCAGTGACGCCAGGGCAGAGACTGAAGCTTTCTTT.

The chain is built from TRBV10-3 and TRBJ1-1; D ambiguous. The germline V gene has CDR1 ENHRY and CDR2 SYGVKD. This CDR3 is built from 14 residues. V lost 2 bases and J 1 base, leaving 8 bases between the germline ends. CDR3 sequence: CAISEAFENTEAFF. CDR3 sequence (DNA): TGTGCCATCAGTGAGGCCTTTGAGAACACTGAAGCTTTCTTT.

The J gene is TRBJ1-3, the V gene TRBV5-6; D not certain. Germline V CDR1 and CDR2: SGHDT, YYEEEE. The V gene lost 3 bases and the J gene lost 4 bases, with 8 bases spanning the gap. The length of the CDR3 is 13 residues. The CDR3 loop reads CASSYYRGNTIYF. The CDR3 coding sequence is TGTGCCAGCAGCTATTACAGAGGAAACACCATATATTTT.

This clone was seen a single time. This chain links TRBV13 with TRBJ2-3; D gene uncertain. The germline CDR1 and CDR2 sequences are PRHDT and FYEKMQ (reference sequence). V lost 5 bases, J lost 6 bases, and 9 bases lay in between. This CDR3 region has 12 residues. The CDR3 loop reads CASSPSADTQYF. The CDR3, as DNA: TGTGCCAGCAGCCCTTCTGCCGATACGCAGTATTTT.

V and J are TRBV7-3 and TRBJ2-5; tentatively, D is TRBD1 (6 bases). The CDR3 has 14 amino acids. Germline CDR1 SGHTA, CDR2 FQGTGA. V was pared by 5 bases and J by 7 bases, with 17 bases between. CDR3 nucleotides: TGTGCCAGCAGCCCCGGACAGTTAGGGGGGACCCAGTACTTC. This encodes CASSPGQLGGTQYF. Full variable domain (missing parts from reference TRBV7-3 and TRBJ2-5): GAGVSQTPSNKVTEKGKYVELRCDPISGHTALYWYRQSLGQGPEFLIYFQGTGAADDSGLPNDRFFAVRPEGSVSTLKIQRTERGDSAVYLCASSPGQLGGTQYFGPGTRLLVL.

This clone was seen more than once but under ten times. V usage is TRBV6-1 and J usage is TRBJ1-1, with D uncertain. Germline assignment: CDR1 MNHNS and CDR2 SASEGT. Trimming pared 9 bases from V and 5 bases from J, leaving 19 bases between. This CDR3 comprises 14 residues. The CDR3 loop is CASTNIGVRTEAFF. Written as DNA, the CDR3 is TGTGCCAGTACTAACATCGGGGTTAGGACTGAAGCTTTCTTT.

The V gene is TRBV19, the J gene TRBJ1-5; D uncertain. The CDR3 loop spans 13 amino acids. The V end lost 4 bases, the J end lost 3 bases, and 7 bases lay between the germline ends. Germline CDR1 LNHDA, CDR2 SQIVND (reference sequence). CDR3 in DNA: TGTGCCAGTAGTAAGGGTACCAATCAGCCCCAGCATTTT. This codes for CASSKGTNQPQHF. Full variable domain (outside the CDR3, taken from reference TRBV19 and TRBJ1-5): DGGITQSPKYLFRKEGQNVTLSCEQNLNHDAMYWYRQDPGQGLRLIYYSQIVNDFQKGDIAEGYSVSREKKESFPLTVTSAQKNPTAFYLCASSKGTNQPQHFGDGTRLSIL.

V is TRBV7-9 and J is TRBJ1-4; D is undetermined. The CDR3 has 12 residues. V lost 4 bases and J 7 bases, leaving 7 bases between the germline ends. CDR1 is SEHNR, CDR2 FQNEAQ, per germline (reference sequence). Here the CDR3 reads CASSSTPEKLFF. CDR3 nucleotide sequence: TGTGCCAGCAGCTCGACTCCTGAAAAACTGTTTTTT.

The gene calls are TRBV28 and TRBJ1-5; a possible D gene is TRBD1 (5 bases). The V gene's germline CDR1 is MDHEN and CDR2 SYDVKM. The V and J ends lost 5 bases and 2 bases respectively, with 16 bases between them. The CDR3 is 16 residues long. In DNA form, the CDR3 reads TGTGCCAGCAGTCCGACGGGGCGAGGTGGCAATCAGCCCCAGCATTTT. Amino acid sequence: CASSPTGRGGNQPQHF. Using reference TRBV28 and TRBJ1-5 for the parts outside the CDR3, the full variable domain is DVKVTQSSRYLVKRTGEKVFLECVQDMDHENMFWYRQDPGLGLRLIYFSYDVKMKEKGDIPEGYSVSREKKERFSLILESASTNQTSMYLCASSPTGRGGNQPQHFGDGTRLSIL.

The chain carries TRBV7-2 and TRBJ2-1, with 7 nucleotides matching TRBD2. Germline loops: CDR1 SGHTA, CDR2 FQGNSA. V trimming: 6 bases; J trimming: 8 bases; junction bases outside the gene matches: 13. This CDR3 contains 15 residues. CDR3 loop: CASRTRWEGPDEQFF. For the CDR3, the DNA is TGTGCCAGCAGGACACGGTGGGAGGGCCCCGATGAGCAGTTCTTC.

As for this clone: At one of its ends the junction is not consistent with the germline gene, which may arise from a read error. DNA of the CDR3: TGTGCCAGCATTTTATTCCCGGGAGATCAGCCCCAGCATTTT. Its protein product is CASILFPGDQPQHF. The chain recombines TRBV28 with TRBJ1-5, with no clear D. The CDR3 totals 14 residues. Germline values: CDR1 MDHEN, CDR2 SYDVKM.

This chain connects TRBV5-1 to TRBJ2-1; D not resolved. This CDR3 spans 14 amino acids. V lost 0 bases, J lost 0 bases, and 4 bases lay in between. The germline CDR1 and CDR2 sequences are SGHRS and YFSETQ. The CDR3 DNA sequence: TGCGCCAGCAGCTTGGAGTTCTCCTACAATGAGCAGTTCTTC. Amino acid sequence: CASSLEFSYNEQFF.

CDR3 region: CASSLEVGPDTQYF. The CDR3 region has the DNA TGTGCCAGCAGCTTGGAGGTAGGGCCAGATACGCAGTATTTT. The rearrangement links TRBV5-4 to TRBJ2-3; no reliable D call. Germline CDR1 and CDR2: SGHNT and YYREEE (reference sequence). This CDR3 spans 14 amino acids. The germline V and J ends were trimmed by 0 bases and 4 bases, with 9 bases remaining between them.

The chain links TRBV5-4 to TRBJ2-3, with D unresolved. V lost 1 base and J 0 bases, leaving 12 bases between the germline ends. CDR1 is SGHNT and CDR2 is YYREEE in the germline V gene (reference sequence). The CDR3 loop spans 16 amino acids. This chain's CDR3 is CASSLFGGLSTDTQYF. The CDR3 nucleotides are TGTGCCAGCAGCTTGTTTGGCGGCCTCAGCACAGATACGCAGTATTTT. The full variable domain, in which reference TRBV5-4 and TRBJ2-3 provide the parts outside the CDR3, is ETGVTQSPTHLIKTRGQQVTLRCSSQSGHNTVSWYQQALGQGPQFIFQYYREEENGRGNFPPRFSGLQFPNYSSELNVNALELDDSALYLCASSLFGGLSTDTQYFGPGTRLTVL.

Worth noting for this clone: In the same sample, other DNA sequences code for this CDR3. This sequence joins TRBV28 and TRBJ2-5; maybe TRBD2 (5 bases). The CDR3 is made up of 14 amino acids. V shed 2 bases and J shed 2 bases, with 9 bases lying between them. Germline V CDR1 and CDR2: MDHEN, SYDVKM. CDR3 region: CASSLGGRQETQYF. The DNA of the CDR3 is TGTGCCAGCAGTTTAGGCGGGCGGCAAGAGACCCAGTACTTC.

This CDR3 is CASSPRDRSSNEQFF. CDR3 nucleotide sequence: TGCGCCAGCAGCCCTCGGGACAGGAGTTCCAATGAGCAGTTCTTC. The rearrangement joins TRBV4-1 to TRBJ2-1, with TRBD1 identical over 8 bases. CDR3 length: 15 residues. Unmatched junction bases numbered 8, after V lost 4 bases and J lost 6 bases. From germline, CDR1 is MGHRA and CDR2 YSYEKL.

This chain links TRBV5-1 with TRBJ2-3, with D hard to call. This CDR3 has 15 amino acids. Germline V lookup: CDR1 SGHRS, CDR2 YFSETQ. The V end lost 0 bases, the J end lost 0 bases, and 8 bases lay between the germline ends. This CDR3 is CASSLDKTSTDTQYF. The DNA of the CDR3 is TGCGCCAGCAGCTTGGACAAGACTAGCACAGATACGCAGTATTTT.

The gene calls are TRBV7-2 and TRBJ1-4, with D perhaps TRBD1 (6 bases). Germline loops: CDR1 SGHTA, CDR2 FQGNSA. This CDR3 spans 15 amino acids. The V end lost 4 bases, the J end lost 8 bases, and 17 bases lay between the germline ends. The CDR3 nucleotides are TGTGCCAGCAGCTCCCCAGGGGCTCGGGCGGAAAAACTGTTTTTT. Its translation is CASSSPGARAEKLFF. Using reference TRBV7-2 and TRBJ1-4 for the parts outside the CDR3, the full variable domain is GAGVSQSPSNKVTEKGKDVELRCDPISGHTALYWYRQSLGQGLEFLIYFQGNSAPDKSGLPSDRFSAERTGGSVSTLTIQRTQQEDSAVYLCASSSPGARAEKLFFGSGTQLSVL.

The chain joins TRBV5-6 to TRBJ1-5; D perhaps matches TRBD1 (5 bases). With 6 bases removed from V and 3 bases from J, the gap between germline ends came to 13 bases. CDR1 SGHDT and CDR2 YYEEEE come from the germline V gene. There are 14 residues in the CDR3. CDR3 protein: CASTLRGLNQPQHF. The CDR3, as DNA: TGTGCCAGCACCTTAAGGGGCCTCAATCAGCCCCAGCATTTT.